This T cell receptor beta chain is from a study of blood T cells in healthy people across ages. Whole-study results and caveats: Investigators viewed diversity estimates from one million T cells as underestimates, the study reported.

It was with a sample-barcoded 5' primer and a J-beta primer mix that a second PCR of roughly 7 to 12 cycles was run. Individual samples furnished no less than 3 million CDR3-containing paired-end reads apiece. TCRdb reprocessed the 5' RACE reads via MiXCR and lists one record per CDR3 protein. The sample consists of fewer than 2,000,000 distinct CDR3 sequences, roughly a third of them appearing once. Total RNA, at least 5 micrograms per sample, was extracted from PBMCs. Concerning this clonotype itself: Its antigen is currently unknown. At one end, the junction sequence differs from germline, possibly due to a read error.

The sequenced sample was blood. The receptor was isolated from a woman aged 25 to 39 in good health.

The CDR3 nucleotides read TGCGCCGGCAGCAAAGGGACAGCCGACTCCTACGAGCAGTACTTC. Protein sequence: CAGSKGTADSYEQYF. The V call is TRBV5-1, the J call TRBJ2-4; 7 bases are a match to TRBD1. The tail of the sequence fits TRBJ2-7 better, so the J call may be wrong. The CDR3 extends over 15 amino acids. Per the germline V gene, CDR1 is SGHRS and CDR2 is YFSETQ.